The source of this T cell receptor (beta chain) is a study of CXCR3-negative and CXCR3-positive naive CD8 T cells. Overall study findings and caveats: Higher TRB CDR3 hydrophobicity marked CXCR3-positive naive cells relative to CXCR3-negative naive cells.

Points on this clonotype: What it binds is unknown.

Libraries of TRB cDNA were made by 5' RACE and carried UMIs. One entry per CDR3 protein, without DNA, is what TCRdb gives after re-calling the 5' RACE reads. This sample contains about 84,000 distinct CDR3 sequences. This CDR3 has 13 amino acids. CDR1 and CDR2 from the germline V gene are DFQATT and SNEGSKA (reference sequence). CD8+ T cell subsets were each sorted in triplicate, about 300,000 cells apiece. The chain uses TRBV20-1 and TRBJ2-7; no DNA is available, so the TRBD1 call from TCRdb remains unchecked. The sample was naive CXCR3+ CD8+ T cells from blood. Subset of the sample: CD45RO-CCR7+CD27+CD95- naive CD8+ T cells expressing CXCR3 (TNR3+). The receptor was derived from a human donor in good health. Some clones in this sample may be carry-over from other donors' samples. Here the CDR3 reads CSATDRSLYEQYF.